Included here is one TCR beta chain sequence, with context. This entry is derived from a study of human T cells and chemical hapten exposure. Time point denoted: healthy volunteer bleed at 2 weeks. The template was total RNA from unfractionated whole blood. MiXCR, applied by TCRdb to the RACE reads, yields one record per CDR3 protein. The sample has over 85,000 distinct CDR3 sequences, approximately 9% seen once. The receptor's source is a female donor in good health. Some clones in this sample may be carry-over from other donors' samples. The sequenced sample consisted of whole blood.

The CDR3 is CASSPPQGETQYF. CDR3 sequence (DNA): TGTGCCAGCAGTCCCCCCCAGGGGGAGACCCAGTACTTC. This chain connects TRBV2 to TRBJ2-5; D may be TRBD1 (6 bases). Trimming took 5 bases from V and 5 from J, leaving 12 bases between them. The CDR3 length is 13 residues. The germline V gene has CDR1 SNHLY and CDR2 FYNNEI.